This paragraph reports one T cell receptor beta chain. The data were taken from a study of blood T cell repertoires in COVID-19. Study details: The United States, Italy and Spain were the sources of the acute and convalescent COVID-19 samples. PBMCs, B-cell-depleted T cells, or T cells were the source of the cDNA or gDNA that made up the material.

The authors' processing: From reference gene primer amplification, estimates of nucleated cell counts were derived. Assay used: immunoSEQ multiplex PCR; TCRdb lists only in-frame clones, some missing. V and J calls and clone size are as listed in that table; D and trimming were resolved from the DNA. The sample includes fewer than 200,000 clones, about 88% seen only once; the top ten take more than 5%. The V end was cut by 0 bases, the J end by 3 bases, with 8 bases between. Per the germline V gene, CDR1 is MNHEY and CDR2 is SVGAGI. This CDR3 is built from 14 residues. While infection was still active, Seattle patients were enrolled and then followed longitudinally.

The source of this sequence is a woman aged 45-65 years with COVID-19, enrolled during active disease. Sample: peripheral blood. The V call is TRBV6-5, the J call TRBJ1-1; a weak D match, TRBD1 (5 bases). CDR3 nucleotides: TGTGCCAGCAGTTACTCAGCAGGGCACACTGAAGCTTTCTTT. Its translation: CASSYSAGHTEAFF.